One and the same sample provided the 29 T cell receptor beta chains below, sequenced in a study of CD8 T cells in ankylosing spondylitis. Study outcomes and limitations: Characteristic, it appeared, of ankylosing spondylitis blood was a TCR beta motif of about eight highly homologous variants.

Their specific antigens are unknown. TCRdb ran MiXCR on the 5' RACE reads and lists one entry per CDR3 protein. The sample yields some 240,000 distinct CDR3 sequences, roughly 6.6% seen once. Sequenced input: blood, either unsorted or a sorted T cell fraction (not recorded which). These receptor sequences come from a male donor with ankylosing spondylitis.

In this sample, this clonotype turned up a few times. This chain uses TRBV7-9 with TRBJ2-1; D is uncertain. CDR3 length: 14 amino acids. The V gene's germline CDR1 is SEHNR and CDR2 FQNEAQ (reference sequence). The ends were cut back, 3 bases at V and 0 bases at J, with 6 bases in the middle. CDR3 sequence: CASSLSTSYNEQFF. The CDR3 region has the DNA TGTGCCAGCAGCTTGAGTACCTCCTACAATGAGCAGTTCTTC.

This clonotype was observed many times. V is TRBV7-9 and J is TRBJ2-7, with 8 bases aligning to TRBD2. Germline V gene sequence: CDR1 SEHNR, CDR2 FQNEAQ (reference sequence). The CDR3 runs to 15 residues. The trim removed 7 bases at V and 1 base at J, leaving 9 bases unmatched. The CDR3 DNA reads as TGTGCCAGCACCCCGGGGGGGAGCAGTTCCTACGAGCAGTACTTC. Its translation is CASTPGGSSSYEQYF.

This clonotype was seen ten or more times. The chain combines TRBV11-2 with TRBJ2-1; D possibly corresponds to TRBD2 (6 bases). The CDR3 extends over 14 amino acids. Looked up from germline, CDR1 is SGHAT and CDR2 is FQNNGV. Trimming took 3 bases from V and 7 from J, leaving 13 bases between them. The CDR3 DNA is TGTGCCAGCAGCTTGGACTACGTGGAGAATGAGCAGTTCTTC. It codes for CASSLDYVENEQFF.

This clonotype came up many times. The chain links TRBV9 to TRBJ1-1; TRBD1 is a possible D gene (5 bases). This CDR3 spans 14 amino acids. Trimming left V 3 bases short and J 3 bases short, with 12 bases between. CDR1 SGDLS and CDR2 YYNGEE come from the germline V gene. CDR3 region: CASSEQEKYTEAFF. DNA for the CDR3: TGTGCCAGCAGCGAACAGGAAAAATACACTGAAGCTTTCTTT.

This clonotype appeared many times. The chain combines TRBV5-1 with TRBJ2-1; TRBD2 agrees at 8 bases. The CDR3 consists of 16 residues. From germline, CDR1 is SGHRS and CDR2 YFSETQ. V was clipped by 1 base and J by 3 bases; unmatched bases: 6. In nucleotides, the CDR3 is TGCGCCAGCAGCTTGTGGCGGGGGGCCAGCTACAATGAGCAGTTCTTC. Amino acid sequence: CASSLWRGASYNEQFF.

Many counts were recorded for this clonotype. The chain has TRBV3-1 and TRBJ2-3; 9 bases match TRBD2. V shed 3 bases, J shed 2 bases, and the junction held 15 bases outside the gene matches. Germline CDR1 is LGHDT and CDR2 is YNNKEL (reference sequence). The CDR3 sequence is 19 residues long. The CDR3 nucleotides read TGTGCCAGCAGCCACTCCCCCCCGACGACTAGCGGATTCACAGATACGCAGTATTTT. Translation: CASSHSPPTTSGFTDTQYF.

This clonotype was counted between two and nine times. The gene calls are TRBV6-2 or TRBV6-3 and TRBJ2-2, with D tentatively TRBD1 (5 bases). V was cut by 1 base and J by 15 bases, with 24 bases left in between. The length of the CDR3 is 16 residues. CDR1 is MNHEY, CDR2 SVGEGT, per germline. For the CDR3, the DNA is TGTGCCAGCAGTTACTTCGGGCAGATGAACAAGGGGATGGTGTTTTTT. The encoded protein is CASSYFGQMNKGMVFF.

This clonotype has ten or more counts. CDR3 loop: CASREGANTGELFF. The CDR3, as DNA: TGTGCCAGCAGGGAGGGGGCGAACACCGGGGAGCTGTTTTTT. The chain carries TRBV28 and TRBJ2-2, with D perhaps assigned TRBD1 or TRBD2 (6 bases each). The CDR3 runs 14 residues. Trimming shortened V by 6 bases and J by 0 bases, and 8 bases separated the two germline ends. The V gene's germline CDR1 is MDHEN and CDR2 SYDVKM.

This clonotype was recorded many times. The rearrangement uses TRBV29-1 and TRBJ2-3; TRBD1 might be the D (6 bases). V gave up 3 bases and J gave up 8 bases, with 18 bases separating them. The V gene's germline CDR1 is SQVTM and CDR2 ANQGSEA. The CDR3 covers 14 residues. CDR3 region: CSVETGHPGITQYF. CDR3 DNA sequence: TGCAGCGTTGAGACGGGACACCCCGGAATTACGCAGTATTTT.

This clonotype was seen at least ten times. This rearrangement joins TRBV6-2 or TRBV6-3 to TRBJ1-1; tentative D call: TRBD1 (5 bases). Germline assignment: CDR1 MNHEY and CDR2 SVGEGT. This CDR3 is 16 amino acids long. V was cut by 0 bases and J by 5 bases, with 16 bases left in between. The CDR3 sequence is CASSYSFGHGRTEAFF. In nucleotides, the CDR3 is TGTGCCAGCAGTTACTCCTTCGGACACGGGAGGACTGAAGCTTTCTTT.

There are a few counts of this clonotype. CDR3 protein: CASSTPGLAGGHYNEQFF. The CDR3 nucleotides are TGTGCCAGCAGTACCCCGGGACTAGCGGGAGGCCACTACAATGAGCAGTTCTTC. The J gene is TRBJ2-1, the V gene TRBV12-3 or TRBV12-4; 15 nucleotides line up with TRBD2. The CDR3 extends over 18 amino acids. V was clipped by 5 bases and J by 3 bases; unmatched bases: 8.

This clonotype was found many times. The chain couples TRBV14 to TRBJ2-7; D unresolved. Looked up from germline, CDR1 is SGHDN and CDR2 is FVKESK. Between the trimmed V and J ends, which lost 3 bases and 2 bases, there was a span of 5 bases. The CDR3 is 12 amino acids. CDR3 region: CASSQLTYEQYF. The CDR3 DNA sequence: TGTGCCAGCAGCCAGCTAACCTACGAGCAGTACTTC. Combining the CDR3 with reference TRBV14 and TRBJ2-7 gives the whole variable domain EAGVTQFPSHSVIEKGQTVTLRCDPISGHDNLYWYRRVMGKEIKFLLHFVKESKQDESGMPNNRFLAERTGGTYSTLKVQPAELEDSGVYFCASSQLTYEQYFGPGTRLTVT.

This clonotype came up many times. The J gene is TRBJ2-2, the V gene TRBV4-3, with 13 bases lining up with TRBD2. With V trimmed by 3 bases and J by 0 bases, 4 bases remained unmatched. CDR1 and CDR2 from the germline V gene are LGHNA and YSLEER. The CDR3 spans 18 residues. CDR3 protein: CASSQGLAGLSNTGELFF. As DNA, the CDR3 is TGCGCCAGCAGCCAGGGACTAGCGGGGCTATCGAACACCGGGGAGCTGTTTTTT.

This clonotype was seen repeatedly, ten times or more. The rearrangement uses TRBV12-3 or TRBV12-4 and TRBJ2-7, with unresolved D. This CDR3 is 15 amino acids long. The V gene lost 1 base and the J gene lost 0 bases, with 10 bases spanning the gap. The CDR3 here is CASSLVQERSYEQYF. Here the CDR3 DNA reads TGTGCCAGCAGTTTAGTCCAGGAGCGCTCCTACGAGCAGTACTTC.

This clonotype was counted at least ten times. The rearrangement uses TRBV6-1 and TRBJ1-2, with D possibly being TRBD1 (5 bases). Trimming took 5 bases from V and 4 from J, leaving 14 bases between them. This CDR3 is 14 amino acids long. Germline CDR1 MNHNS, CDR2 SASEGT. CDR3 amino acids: CASSPLEGTYGYTF. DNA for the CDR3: TGTGCCAGCAGTCCCTTAGAAGGGACCTATGGCTACACCTTC.

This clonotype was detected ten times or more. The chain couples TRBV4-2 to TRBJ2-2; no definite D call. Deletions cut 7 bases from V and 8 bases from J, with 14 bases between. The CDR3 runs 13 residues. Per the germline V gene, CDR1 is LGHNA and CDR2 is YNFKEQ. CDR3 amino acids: CASKDPGSGELFF. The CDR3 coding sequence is TGTGCCAGCAAGGATCCGGGTTCAGGGGAGCTGTTTTTT.

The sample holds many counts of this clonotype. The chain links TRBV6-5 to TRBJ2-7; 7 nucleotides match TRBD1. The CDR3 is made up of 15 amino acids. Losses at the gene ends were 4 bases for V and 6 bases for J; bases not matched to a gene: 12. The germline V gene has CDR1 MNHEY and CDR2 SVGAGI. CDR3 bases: TGTGCCAGCAGTTCCGAGGGGGCGCGGGCAATCGAGCAGTACTTC. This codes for CASSSEGARAIEQYF.

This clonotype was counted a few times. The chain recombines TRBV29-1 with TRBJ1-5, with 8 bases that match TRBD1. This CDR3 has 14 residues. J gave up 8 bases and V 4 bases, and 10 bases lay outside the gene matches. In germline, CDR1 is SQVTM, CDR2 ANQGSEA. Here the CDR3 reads CSVGGEQGVEPQHF. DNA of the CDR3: TGCAGCGTTGGAGGGGAACAGGGGGTAGAGCCCCAGCATTTT.

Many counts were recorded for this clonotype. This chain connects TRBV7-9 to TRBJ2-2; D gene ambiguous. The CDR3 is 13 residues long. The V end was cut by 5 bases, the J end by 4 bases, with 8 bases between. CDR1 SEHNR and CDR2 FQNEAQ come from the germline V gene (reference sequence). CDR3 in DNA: TGTGCCAGCAGCCCTGGTGGCACCGGGGAGCTGTTTTTT. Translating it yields CASSPGGTGELFF.

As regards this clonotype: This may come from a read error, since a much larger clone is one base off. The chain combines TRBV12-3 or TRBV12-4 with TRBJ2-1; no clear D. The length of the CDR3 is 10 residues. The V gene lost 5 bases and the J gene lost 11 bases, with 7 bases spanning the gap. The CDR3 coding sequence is TGTGCCAGCAGTCATCGGAAGCAGTTCTTC. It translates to CASSHRKQFF.

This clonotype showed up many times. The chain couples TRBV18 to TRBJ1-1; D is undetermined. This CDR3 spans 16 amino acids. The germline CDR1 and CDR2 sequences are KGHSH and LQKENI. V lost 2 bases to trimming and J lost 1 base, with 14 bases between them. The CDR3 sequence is CASSPFGWSPNTEAFF. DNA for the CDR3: TGTGCCAGCTCACCATTCGGGTGGAGCCCGAACACTGAAGCTTTCTTT.

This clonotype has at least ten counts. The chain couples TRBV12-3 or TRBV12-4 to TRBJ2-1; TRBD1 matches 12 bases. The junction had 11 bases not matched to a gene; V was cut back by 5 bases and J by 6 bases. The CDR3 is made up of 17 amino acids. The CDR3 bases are TGTGCCAGCAGTCCTAGGTGGGGACAGGGGGCAATCAATGAGCAGTTCTTC. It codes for CASSPRWGQGAINEQFF.

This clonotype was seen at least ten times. CDR3 DNA sequence: TGTGCCAGCAGTTACCTGGGACAGAATTCCGAGCAGTACTTC. It is translated as CASSYLGQNSEQYF. J is TRBJ2-7 and V is TRBV6-5, with 7 bases lining up with TRBD1. The CDR3 has 14 amino acids. The ends lost 2 bases at V and 6 bases at J; junction bases unmatched: 7. Germline CDR1 reads MNHEY; CDR2 reads SVGAGI.

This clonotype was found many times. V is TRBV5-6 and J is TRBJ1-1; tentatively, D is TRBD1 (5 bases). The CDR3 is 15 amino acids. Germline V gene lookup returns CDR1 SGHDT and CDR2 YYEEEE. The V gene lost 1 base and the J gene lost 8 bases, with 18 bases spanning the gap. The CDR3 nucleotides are TGTGCCAGCAGCTTGAATCGACGGGGGTTATTGGAAGCTTTCTTT. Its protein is CASSLNRRGLLEAFF. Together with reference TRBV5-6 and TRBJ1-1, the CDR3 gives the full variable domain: DAGVTQSPTHLIKTRGQQVTLRCSPKSGHDTVSWYQQALGQGPQFIFQYYEEEERQRGNFPDRFSGHQFPNYSSELNVNALLLGDSALYLCASSLNRRGLLEAFFGQGTRLTVV.

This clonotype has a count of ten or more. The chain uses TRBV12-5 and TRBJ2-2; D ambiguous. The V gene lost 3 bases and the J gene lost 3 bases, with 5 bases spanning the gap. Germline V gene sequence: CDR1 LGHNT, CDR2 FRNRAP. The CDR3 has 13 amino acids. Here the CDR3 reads CASGFGYTGELFF. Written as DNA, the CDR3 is TGTGCTAGTGGTTTTGGGTACACCGGGGAGCTGTTTTTT.

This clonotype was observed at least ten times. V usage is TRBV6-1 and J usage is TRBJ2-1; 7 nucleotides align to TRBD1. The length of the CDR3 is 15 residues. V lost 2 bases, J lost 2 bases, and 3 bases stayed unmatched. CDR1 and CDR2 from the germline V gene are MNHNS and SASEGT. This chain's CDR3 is CASSEIDRAYNEQFF. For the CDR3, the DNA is TGTGCCAGCAGTGAAATAGACAGGGCCTACAATGAGCAGTTCTTC.

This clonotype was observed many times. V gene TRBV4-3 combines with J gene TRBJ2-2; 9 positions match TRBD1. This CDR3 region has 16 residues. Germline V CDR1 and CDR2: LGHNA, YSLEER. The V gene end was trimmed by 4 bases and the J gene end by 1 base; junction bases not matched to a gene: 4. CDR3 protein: CASSRRGQGNTGELFF. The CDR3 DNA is TGCGCCAGCAGCCGACGGGGACAGGGGAACACCGGGGAGCTGTTTTTT.

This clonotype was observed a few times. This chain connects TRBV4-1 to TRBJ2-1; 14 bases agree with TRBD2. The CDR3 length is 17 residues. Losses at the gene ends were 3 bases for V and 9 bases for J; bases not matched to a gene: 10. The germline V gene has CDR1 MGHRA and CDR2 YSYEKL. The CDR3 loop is CASSHPATSGGAGEQFF. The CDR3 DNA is TGCGCCAGCAGCCATCCCGCGACTAGCGGGGGGGCCGGTGAGCAGTTCTTC.

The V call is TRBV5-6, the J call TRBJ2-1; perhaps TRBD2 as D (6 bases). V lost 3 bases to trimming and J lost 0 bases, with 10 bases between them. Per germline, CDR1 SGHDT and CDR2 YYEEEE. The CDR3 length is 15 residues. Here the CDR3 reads CASSSAGSSYNEQFF. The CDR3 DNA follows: TGTGCCAGCAGCTCCGCGGGGAGCTCCTACAATGAGCAGTTCTTC. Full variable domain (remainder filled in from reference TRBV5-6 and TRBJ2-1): DAGVTQSPTHLIKTRGQQVTLRCSPKSGHDTVSWYQQALGQGPQFIFQYYEEEERQRGNFPDRFSGHQFPNYSSELNVNALLLGDSALYLCASSSAGSSYNEQFFGPGTRLTVL.